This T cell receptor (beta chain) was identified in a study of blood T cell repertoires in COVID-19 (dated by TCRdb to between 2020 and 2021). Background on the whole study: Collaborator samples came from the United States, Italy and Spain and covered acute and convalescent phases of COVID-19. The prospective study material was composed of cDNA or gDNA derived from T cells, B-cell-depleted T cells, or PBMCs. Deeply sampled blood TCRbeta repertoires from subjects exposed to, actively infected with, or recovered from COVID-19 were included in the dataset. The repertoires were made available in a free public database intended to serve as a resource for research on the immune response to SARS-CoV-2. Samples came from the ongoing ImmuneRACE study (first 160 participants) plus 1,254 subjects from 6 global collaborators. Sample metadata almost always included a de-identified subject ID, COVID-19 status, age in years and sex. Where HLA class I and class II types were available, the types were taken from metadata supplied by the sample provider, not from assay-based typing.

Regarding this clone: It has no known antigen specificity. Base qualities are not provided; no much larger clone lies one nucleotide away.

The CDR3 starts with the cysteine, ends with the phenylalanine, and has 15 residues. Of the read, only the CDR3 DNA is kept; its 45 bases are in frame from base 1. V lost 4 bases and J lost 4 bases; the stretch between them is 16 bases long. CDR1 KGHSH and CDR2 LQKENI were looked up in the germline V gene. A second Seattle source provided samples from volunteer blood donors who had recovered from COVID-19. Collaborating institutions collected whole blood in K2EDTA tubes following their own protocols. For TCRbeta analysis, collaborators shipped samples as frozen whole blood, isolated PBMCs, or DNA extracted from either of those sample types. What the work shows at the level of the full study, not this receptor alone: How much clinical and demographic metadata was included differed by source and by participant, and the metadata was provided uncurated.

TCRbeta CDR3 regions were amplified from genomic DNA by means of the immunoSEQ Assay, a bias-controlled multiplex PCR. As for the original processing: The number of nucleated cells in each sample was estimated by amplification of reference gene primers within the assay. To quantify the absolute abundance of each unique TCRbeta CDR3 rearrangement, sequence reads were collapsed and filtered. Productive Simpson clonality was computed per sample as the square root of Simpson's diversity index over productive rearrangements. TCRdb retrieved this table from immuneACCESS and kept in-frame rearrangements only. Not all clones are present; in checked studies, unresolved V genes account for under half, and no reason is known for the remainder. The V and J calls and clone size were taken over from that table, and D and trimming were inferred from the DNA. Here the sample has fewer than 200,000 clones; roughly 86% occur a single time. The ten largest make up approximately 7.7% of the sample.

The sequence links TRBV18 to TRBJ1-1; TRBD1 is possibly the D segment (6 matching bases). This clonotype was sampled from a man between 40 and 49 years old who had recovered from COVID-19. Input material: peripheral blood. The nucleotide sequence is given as TGTGCCAGCTCACAGGGACAAAGGGATCGCACTGAAGCTTTCTTT. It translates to CASSQGQRDRTEAFF.